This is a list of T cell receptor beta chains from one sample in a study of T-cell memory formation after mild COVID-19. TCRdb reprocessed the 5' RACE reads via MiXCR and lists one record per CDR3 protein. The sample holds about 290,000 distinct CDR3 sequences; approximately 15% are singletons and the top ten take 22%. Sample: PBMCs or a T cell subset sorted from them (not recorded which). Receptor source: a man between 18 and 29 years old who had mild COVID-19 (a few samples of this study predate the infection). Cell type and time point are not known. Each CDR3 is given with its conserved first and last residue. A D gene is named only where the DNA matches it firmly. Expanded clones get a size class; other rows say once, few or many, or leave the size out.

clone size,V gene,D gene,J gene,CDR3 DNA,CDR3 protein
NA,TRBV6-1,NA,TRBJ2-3,TGTGCCAGCAGAGAGGGGAGAGATACGCAGTATTTT,CASREGRDTQYF
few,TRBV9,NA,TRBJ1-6,TGTGCCAGCAGCGTATATCAGTATAATTCACCCCTCCACTTT,CASSVYQYNSPLHF
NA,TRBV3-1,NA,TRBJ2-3,TGTGCCAGCAGCCACGATGGACGACGGCATACGCAGTATTTT,CASSHDGRRHTQYF
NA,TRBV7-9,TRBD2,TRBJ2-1,TGTGCCAGCAGCTTACAAGGGACTAGCTATGAGCAGTTCTTC,CASSLQGTSYEQFF
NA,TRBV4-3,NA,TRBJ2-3,TGCGCCAGCAGCCTCACCAGCGCGAGCACAGATACGCAGTATTTT,CASSLTSASTDTQYF
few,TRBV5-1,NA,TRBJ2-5,TGCGCCAGCAGCCCCAACGGACATAGCCAAGAGACCCAGTACTTC,CASSPNGHSQETQYF
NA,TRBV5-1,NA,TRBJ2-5,TGCGCCAGCAGCTTGGAGGGGCCGAGAGAGACCCAGTACTTC,CASSLEGPRETQYF
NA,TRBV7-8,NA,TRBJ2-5,TGTGCCAGCAGCTTTCGGGCGAGGCGGGACCAAGAGACCCAGTACTTC,CASSFRARRDQETQYF
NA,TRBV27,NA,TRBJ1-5,TGTGCCAGCAGTTTATCAGGGGGAGGGCAGCCCCAGCATTTT,CASSLSGGGQPQHF
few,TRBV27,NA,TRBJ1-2,TGTGCCAGCGCAAGGGACACCATTAACTATGGCTACACCTTC,CASARDTINYGYTF
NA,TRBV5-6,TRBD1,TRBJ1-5,TGTGCCAGCAGTATGACAGGGCCCAATCAGCCCCAGCATTTT,CASSMTGPNQPQHF
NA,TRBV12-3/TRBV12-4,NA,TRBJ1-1,TGTGCCAGCAGCGAACCACCGGGTGGTTGGGCTTTCTTT,CASSEPPGGWAFF
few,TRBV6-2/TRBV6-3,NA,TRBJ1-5,TGTGCCAGCAGTTACCTTTGGAATCAGCCCCAGCATTTT,CASSYLWNQPQHF
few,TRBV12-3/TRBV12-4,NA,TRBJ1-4,TGTGCCAGCAGGCGTGGCCCTAATGAAAAACTGTTTTTT,CASRRGPNEKLFF
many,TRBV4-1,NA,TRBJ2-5,TGCGCCAGCAGCCCCAGATCTTCAGGCAGCGGAGGAGAGACCCAGTACTTC,CASSPRSSGSGGETQYF
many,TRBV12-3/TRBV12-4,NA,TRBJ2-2,TGTGCCAGCAGTTTTGGTAGGGTTACGAACACCGGGGAGCTGTTTTTT,CASSFGRVTNTGELFF
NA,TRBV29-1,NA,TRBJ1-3,TGCAGCGTCGTACAGCGAAACACCATATATTTT,CSVVQRNTIYF
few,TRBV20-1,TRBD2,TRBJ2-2,TGCAGTGCGCCTGCTCTAGCGGGGGTCACCGGGGAGCTGTTTTTT,CSAPALAGVTGELFF
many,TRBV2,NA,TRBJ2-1,TGTGCCAGCAGTTCGTCGGACGTAGGGCAGTTCTTC,CASSSSDVGQFF
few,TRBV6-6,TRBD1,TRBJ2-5,TGTGCCAGCACGGACAGGCCCCTTCAGGGCCAGTACTTC,CASTDRPLQGQYF
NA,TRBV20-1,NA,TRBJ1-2,TGCAGTGCTAGATACAGGGTGCTCTATGGCTACACCTTC,CSARYRVLYGYTF
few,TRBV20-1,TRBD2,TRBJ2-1,TGCAGTGCCACTAGCGGCGGGCGTGAGCAGTTCTTC,CSATSGGREQFF
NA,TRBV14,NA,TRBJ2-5,TGTGCCAGCAGCCAGAGGGGGTATCGTGTAGAGACCCAGTACTTC,CASSQRGYRVETQYF
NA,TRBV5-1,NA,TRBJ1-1,TGCGCCAGCAGCTCCAATGTACCACCGAACACTGAAGCTTTCTTT,CASSSNVPPNTEAFF
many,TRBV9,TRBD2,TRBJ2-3,TGTGCCAGCTCCGAGGGCGGGGGTACAGATACGCAGTATTTT,CASSEGGGTDTQYF
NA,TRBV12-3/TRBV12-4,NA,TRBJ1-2,TGTGCCAGCAGACCGGGACCCAACTATGGCTACACCTTC,CASRPGPNYGYTF
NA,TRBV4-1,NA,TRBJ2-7,TGCGCCAGCAGCCAAGGCGCCAGACGCTCCTACGAGCAGTACTTC,CASSQGARRSYEQYF
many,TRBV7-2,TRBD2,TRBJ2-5,TGTGCCAGCAGCCGGGGGGGGTCAGGGGAGACCCAGTACTTC,CASSRGGSGETQYF
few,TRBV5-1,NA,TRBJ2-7,TGCGCCAGCGGGGCTGCCCATTCTCCCTACGAGCAGTACTTC,CASGAAHSPYEQYF
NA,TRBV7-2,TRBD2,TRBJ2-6,TGTGCCAGCAGCTTAGAACTAGCGGGGGTGAACTCACTGGGAGGGGCCAACGTCCTGACTTTC,CASSLELAGVNSLGGANVLTF
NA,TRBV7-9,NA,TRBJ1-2,TGTGCCAGCAGCCCAGAGGACTGGGGTGGCTACACCTTC,CASSPEDWGGYTF
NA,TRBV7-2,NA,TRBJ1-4,TGTGCCAGCAGCTCCGGCCGCGCAGCAAACCTAAATGAAAAACTGTTTTTT,CASSSGRAANLNEKLFF
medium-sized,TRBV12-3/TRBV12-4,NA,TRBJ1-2,TGTGCCAGCAGTTTTAACAGCTTGAGGGGCTACACCTTC,CASSFNSLRGYTF
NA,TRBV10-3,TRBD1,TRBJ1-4,TGTGCCATCAGTGAGTTACAGGGGGCTGAAAAACTGTTTTTT,CAISELQGAEKLFF
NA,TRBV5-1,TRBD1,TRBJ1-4,TGCGCCAGCAGCCGGCGGACAGGGGATAATGAAAAACTGTTTTTT,CASSRRTGDNEKLFF
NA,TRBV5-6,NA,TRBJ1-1,TGTGCCAGCAGCTGGGGGAACACTGAAGCTTTCTTT,CASSWGNTEAFF
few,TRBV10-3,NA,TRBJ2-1,TGTGCCATCAGTTCGGGCGGCCGCTCCTACAATGAGCAGTTCTTC,CAISSGGRSYNEQFF
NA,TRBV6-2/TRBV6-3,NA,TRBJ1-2,TGTGCCAGCAGTTACAGTAAGGGATCTATATATGGCTACACCTTC,CASSYSKGSIYGYTF
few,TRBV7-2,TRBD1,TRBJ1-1,TGTGCCAGCAGCAGACAGGGACGAACCACGGCTTTCTTT,CASSRQGRTTAFF
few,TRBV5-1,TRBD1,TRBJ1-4,TGCGCCAGCAGCTTGCGGGCAGGGGGAGAAAAACTGTTTTTT,CASSLRAGGEKLFF
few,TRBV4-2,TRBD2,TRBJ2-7,TGTGCCAGCAGCCAAGCGGACGGGGGGGCGTTCGAGCAGTACTTC,CASSQADGGAFEQYF
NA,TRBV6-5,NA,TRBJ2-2,TGTGCCAGCAGCCTCGGGACTCCCACCGGGGAGCTGTTTTTT,CASSLGTPTGELFF
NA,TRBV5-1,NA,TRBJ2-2,TGCGCCAGCAGCTTGGGTCCAGGGCTCACCGGGGAGCTGTTTTTT,CASSLGPGLTGELFF
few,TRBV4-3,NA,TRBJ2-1,TGCGCCAGCAGCCAAGATTGGGCCCCACGGCAGTTCTTC,CASSQDWAPRQFF
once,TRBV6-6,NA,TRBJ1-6,TGTGCCAGCAGCCACAGGAATTCACCCCTCCACTTT,CASSHRNSPLHF
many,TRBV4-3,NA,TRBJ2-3,TGCGCCAGCAGCCAAGTCCGTACAGATACGCAGTATTTT,CASSQVRTDTQYF